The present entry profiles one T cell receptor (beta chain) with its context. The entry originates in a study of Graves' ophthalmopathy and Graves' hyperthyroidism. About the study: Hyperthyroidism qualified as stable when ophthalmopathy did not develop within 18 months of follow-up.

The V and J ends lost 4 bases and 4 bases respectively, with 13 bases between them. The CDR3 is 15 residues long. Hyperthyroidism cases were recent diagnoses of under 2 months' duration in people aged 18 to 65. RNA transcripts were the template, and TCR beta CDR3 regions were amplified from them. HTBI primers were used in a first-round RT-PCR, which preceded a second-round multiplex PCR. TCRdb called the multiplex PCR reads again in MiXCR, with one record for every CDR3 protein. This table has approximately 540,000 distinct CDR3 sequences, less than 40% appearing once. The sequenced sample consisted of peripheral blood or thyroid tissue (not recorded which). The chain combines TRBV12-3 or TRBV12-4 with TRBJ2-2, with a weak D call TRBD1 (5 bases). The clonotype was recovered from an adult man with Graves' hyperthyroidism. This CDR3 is CASSSRAMGTGELFF. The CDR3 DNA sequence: TGTGCCAGCAGTTCCAGGGCCATGGGCACCGGGGAGCTGTTTTTT.